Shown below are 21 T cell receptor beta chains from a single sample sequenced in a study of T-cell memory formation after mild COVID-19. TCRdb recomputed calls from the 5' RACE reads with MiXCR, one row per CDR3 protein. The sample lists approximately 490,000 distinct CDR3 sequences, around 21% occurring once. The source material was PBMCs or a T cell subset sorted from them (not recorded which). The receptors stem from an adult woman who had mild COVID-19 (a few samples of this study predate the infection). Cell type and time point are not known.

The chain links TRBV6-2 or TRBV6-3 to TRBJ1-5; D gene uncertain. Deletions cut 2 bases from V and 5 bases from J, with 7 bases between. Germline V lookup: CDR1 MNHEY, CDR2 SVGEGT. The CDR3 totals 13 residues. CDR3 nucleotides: TGTGCCAGCAGTTACCGGACGGATCAGCCCCAGCATTTT. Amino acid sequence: CASSYRTDQPQHF.

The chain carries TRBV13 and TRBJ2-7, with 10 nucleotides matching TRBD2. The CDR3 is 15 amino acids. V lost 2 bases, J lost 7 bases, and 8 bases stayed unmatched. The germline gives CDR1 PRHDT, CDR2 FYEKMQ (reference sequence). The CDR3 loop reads CASSLFSSGGREQYF. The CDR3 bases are TGTGCCAGCAGCTTATTCTCTAGCGGGGGCAGGGAGCAGTACTTC.

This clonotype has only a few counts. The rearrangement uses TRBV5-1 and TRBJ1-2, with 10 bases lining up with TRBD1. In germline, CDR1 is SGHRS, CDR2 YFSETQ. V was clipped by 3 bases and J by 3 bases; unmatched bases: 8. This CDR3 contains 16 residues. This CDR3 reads CASSSLIGTGDYGYTF. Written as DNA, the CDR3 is TGCGCCAGCAGCTCCCTCATCGGGACAGGGGACTATGGCTACACCTTC. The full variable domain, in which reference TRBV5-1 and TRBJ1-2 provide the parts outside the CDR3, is KAGVTQTPRYLIKTRGQQVTLSCSPISGHRSVSWYQQTPGQGLQFLFEYFSETQRNKGNFPGRFSGRQFSNSRSEMNVSTLELGDSALYLCASSSLIGTGDYGYTFGSGTRLTVV.

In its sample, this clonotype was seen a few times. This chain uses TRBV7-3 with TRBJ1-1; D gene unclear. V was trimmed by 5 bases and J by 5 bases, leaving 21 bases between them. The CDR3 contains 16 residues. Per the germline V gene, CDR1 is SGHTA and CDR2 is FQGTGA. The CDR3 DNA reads TGTGCCAGCAGCCCCGTTCCGATAGGGATGGGGACTGAAGCTTTCTTT. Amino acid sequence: CASSPVPIGMGTEAFF.

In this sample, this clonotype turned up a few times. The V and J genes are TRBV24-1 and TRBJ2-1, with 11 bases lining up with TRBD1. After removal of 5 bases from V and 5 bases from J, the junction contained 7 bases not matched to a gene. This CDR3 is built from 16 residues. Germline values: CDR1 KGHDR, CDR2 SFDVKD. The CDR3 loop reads CATSAADRGPDNEQFF. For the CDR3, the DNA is TGTGCCACCAGTGCCGCGGACAGGGGGCCCGACAATGAGCAGTTCTTC.

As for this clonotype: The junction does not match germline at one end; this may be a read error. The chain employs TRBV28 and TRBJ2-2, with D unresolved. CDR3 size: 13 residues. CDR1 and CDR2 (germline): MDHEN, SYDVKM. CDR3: CAGEDANTGELFF. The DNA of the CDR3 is TGTGCCGGCGAGGACGCGAATACCGGGGAGCTGTTTTTT.

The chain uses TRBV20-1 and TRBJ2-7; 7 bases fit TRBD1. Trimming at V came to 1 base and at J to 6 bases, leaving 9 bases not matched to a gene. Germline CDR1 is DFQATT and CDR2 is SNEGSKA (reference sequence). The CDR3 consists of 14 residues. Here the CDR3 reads CSARGPTGSGEQYF. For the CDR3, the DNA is TGCAGTGCTAGAGGGCCGACAGGGTCGGGCGAGCAGTACTTC.

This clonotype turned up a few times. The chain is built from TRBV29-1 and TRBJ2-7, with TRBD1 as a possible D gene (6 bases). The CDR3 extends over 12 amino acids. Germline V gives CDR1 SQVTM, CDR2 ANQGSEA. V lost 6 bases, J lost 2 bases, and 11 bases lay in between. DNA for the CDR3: TGCAGCGTGATACAGGGTCCCTACGAGCAGTACTTC. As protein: CSVIQGPYEQYF.

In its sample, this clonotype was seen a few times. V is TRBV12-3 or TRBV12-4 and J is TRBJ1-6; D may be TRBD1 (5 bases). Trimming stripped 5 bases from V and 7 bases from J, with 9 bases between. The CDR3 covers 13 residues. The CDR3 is CASSQGFNSPLHF. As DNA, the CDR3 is TGTGCCAGCAGTCAGGGTTTCAATTCACCCCTCCACTTT.

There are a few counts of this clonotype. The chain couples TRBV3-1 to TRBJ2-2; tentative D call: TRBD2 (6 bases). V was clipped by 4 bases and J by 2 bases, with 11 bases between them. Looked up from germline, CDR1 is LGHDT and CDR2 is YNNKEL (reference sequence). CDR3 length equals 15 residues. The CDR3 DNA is TGTGCCAGCAGCCGGGTAGCGGCCAACACCGGGGAGCTGTTTTTT. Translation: CASSRVAANTGELFF.

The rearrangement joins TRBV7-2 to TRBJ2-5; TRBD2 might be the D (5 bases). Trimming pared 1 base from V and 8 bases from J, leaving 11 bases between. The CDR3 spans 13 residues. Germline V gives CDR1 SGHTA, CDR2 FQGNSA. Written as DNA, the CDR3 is TGTGCCAGCAGCTTAGAAATGGGGAGCACCCAGTACTTC. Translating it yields CASSLEMGSTQYF.

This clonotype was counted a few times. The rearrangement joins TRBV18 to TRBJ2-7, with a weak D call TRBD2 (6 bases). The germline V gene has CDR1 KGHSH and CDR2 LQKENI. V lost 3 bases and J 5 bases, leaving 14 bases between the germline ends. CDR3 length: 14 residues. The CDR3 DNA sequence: TGTGCCAGCTCACCGACGGGGGTTGGCAACGAGCAGTACTTC. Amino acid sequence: CASSPTGVGNEQYF.

The DNA of the CDR3 is TGTGCCAGCAGCTTAGCTGGCGGCCGCCCGGGGACCCAGTACTTC. Protein sequence: CASSLAGGRPGTQYF. This sequence joins TRBV7-9 and TRBJ2-5; D ambiguous. Germline lookup yields CDR1 SEHNR and CDR2 FQNEAQ (reference sequence). The V gene lost 0 bases and the J gene lost 7 bases, with 15 bases spanning the gap. This CDR3 region has 15 residues.

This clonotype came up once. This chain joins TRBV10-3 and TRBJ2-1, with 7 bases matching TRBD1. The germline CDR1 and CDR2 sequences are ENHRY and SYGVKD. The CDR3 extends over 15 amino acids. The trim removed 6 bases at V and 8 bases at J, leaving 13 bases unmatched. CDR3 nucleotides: TGTGCCATCAGGACCGTCGACAGGGACGGCGATGAGCAGTTCTTC. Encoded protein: CAIRTVDRDGDEQFF.

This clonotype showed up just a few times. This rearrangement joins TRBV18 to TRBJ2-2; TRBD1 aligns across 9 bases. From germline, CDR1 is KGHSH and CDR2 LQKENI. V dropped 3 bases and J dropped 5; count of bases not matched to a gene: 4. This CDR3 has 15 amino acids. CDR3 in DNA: TGTGCCAGCTCACCTCACGGGACAGGGACCGGGGAGCTGTTTTTT. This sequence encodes CASSPHGTGTGELFF. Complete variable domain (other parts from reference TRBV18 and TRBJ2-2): NAGVMQNPRHLVRRRGQEARLRCSPMKGHSHVYWYRQLPEEGLKFMVYLQKENIIDESGMPKERFSAEFPKEGPSILRIQQVVRGDSAAYFCASSPHGTGTGELFFGEGSRLTVL.

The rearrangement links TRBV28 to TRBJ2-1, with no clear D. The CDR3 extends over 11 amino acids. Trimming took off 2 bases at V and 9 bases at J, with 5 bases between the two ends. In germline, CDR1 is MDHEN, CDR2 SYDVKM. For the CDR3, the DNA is TGTGCCAGCAGTTTAGGCTTTGAGCAGTTCTTC. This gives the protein CASSLGFEQFF.

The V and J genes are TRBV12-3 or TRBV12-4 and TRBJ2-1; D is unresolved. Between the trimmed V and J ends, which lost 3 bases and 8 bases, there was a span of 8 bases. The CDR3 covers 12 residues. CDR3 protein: CASSFGVDEQFF. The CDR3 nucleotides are TGTGCCAGCAGTTTTGGGGTGGATGAGCAGTTCTTC.

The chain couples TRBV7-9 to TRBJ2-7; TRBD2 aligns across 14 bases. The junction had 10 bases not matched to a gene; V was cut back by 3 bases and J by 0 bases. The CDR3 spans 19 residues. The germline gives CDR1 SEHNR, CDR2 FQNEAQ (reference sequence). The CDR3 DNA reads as TGTGCCAGCAGCTTGTCCGGGACTAGCGGGGGTAGGTTCTCCTACGAGCAGTACTTC. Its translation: CASSLSGTSGGRFSYEQYF.

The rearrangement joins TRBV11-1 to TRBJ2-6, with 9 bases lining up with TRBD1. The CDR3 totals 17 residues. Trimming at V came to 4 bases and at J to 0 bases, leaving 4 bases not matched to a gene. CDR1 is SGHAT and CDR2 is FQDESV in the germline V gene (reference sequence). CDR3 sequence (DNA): TGTGCCAGCAGCTCGGGACAGGGATCCTCTGGGGCCAACGTCCTGACTTTC. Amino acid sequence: CASSSGQGSSGANVLTF.

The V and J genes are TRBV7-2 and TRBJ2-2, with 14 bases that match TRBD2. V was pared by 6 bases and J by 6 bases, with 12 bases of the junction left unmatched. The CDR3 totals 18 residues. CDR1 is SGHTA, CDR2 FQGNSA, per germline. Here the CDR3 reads CASRGATSGRAHPGELFF. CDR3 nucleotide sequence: TGTGCCAGCAGGGGTGCGACTAGCGGGAGGGCCCACCCCGGGGAGCTGTTTTTT.

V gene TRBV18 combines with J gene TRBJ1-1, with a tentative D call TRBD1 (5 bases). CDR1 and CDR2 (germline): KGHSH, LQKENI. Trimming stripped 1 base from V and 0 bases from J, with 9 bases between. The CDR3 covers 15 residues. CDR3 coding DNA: TGTGCCAGCTCACCACTTGCAGGGATGAACACTGAAGCTTTCTTT. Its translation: CASSPLAGMNTEAFF.